Shown below are 25 T cell receptor beta chains from a single sample sequenced in a study of T cell responses to AZD1222 COVID-19 vaccine. Clones were read by immunoSEQ multiplex PCR, and TCRdb kept only the in-frame ones, dropping some. The sample has 150,000 to 200,000 clones, roughly 92% seen once. The sequenced sample was peripheral blood, obtained 28 days after the second dose of the MenACWY control vaccine. The receptors originated from an adult who received the MenACWY meningococcal vaccine as a control.

The J gene is TRBJ1-5, the V gene TRBV6-1; D uncertain. V lost 3 bases and J lost 0, with 12 bases in between. Germline V gives CDR1 MNHNS, CDR2 SASEGT. The CDR3 is made up of 16 amino acids. The CDR3 DNA reads as TGTGCCAGCAGTGACGGTGAGGTCTATAGCAATCAGCCCCAGCATTTT. Protein sequence: CASSDGEVYSNQPQHF.

This clone was seen once. The chain uses TRBV28 and TRBJ2-7; 7 positions match TRBD2. This CDR3 region has 14 residues. V shed 2 bases and J 4 bases; nucleotides not matched to a gene: 5. CDR1 is MDHEN and CDR2 is SYDVKM in the germline V gene. The CDR3: CASSLAGEWYEQYF. The CDR3 DNA reads as TGTGCCAGCAGTTTAGCGGGAGAGTGGTACGAGCAGTACTTC.

The chain recombines TRBV6-2 or TRBV6-3 with TRBJ1-5; D might be TRBD1 (6 bases). In germline, CDR1 is MNHEY, CDR2 SVGEGT. This CDR3 is 17 amino acids long. Trimming took off 3 bases at V and 2 bases at J, with 17 bases between the two ends. CDR3 sequence: CASSYTRSEGGNQPQHF. CDR3 in DNA: TGTGCCAGCAGTTATACCCGGAGTGAGGGGGGCAATCAGCCCCAGCATTTT.

The chain is built from TRBV19 and TRBJ1-5; perhaps TRBD1 as D (5 bases). Germline V gene data show CDR1 as LNHDA and CDR2 as SQIVND (reference sequence). The CDR3 totals 15 residues. The germline V and J ends were trimmed by 6 bases and 4 bases, with 16 bases remaining between them. The CDR3 nucleotides read TGTGCCAGTAGCCGGACCCGGGACGGGAATCAGCCCCAGCATTTT. Its protein is CASSRTRDGNQPQHF.

The CDR3 bases are TGTGCCAGTAGTAGGGGACAGGGGGCCTGGGCTGAAGCTTTCTTT. This codes for CASSRGQGAWAEAFF. The rearrangement links TRBV19 to TRBJ1-1; TRBD1 matches at 12 bases. From germline, CDR1 is LNHDA and CDR2 SQIVND (reference sequence). V shed 4 bases and J 6 bases; nucleotides not matched to a gene: 6. The CDR3 extends over 15 amino acids.

The chain has TRBV7-9 and TRBJ1-1; TRBD1 matches 7 bases. The CDR3 length is 12 residues. Germline lookup yields CDR1 SEHNR and CDR2 FQNEAQ (reference sequence). Trimming removed 5 bases from V and 8 bases from J; junction bases left unmatched: 5. CDR3 in DNA: TGTGCCAGCAGCCAGGGGGAAAGAGAAGCTTTCTTT. Its translation: CASSQGEREAFF.

The chain couples TRBV6-2 or TRBV6-3 to TRBJ1-5, with 7 bases lining up with TRBD1. J gave up 7 bases and V 4 bases, and 13 bases lay outside the gene matches. This CDR3 is 16 amino acids long. From germline, CDR1 is MNHEY and CDR2 SVGEGT. The CDR3 spells CASSSAQGGSEQPQHF. CDR3 nucleotide sequence: TGTGCCAGCAGTTCCGCTCAGGGGGGCTCAGAACAGCCCCAGCATTTT.

The chain has TRBV16 and TRBJ1-2, with D perhaps matching TRBD1 (5 bases). Trimming removed 0 bases at V and 8 bases at J, with 13 bases between. Germline V gene sequence: CDR1 KGHSY, CDR2 FQNENV. The CDR3 is 14 amino acids. CDR3 sequence: CASSQSSGPWGYTF. CDR3 nucleotide sequence: TGTGCCAGCAGCCAATCATCGGGGCCGTGGGGCTACACCTTC. The full variable domain, in which reference TRBV16 and TRBJ1-2 provide the parts outside the CDR3, is GEEVAQTPKHLVRGEGQKAKLYCAPIKGHSYVFWYQQVLKNEFKFLISFQNENVFDETGMPKERFSAKCLPNSPCSLEIQATKLEDSAVYFCASSQSSGPWGYTFGSGTRLTVV.

The J gene is TRBJ1-2, the V gene TRBV28; no reliable D call. Trimming took 6 bases from V and 5 from J, leaving 13 bases between them. The germline V gene encodes CDR1 MDHEN and CDR2 SYDVKM. The CDR3 has 13 residues. The CDR3 sequence is CASRRALRYGYTF. CDR3 in DNA: TGTGCCAGCAGGAGGGCGCTAAGGTATGGCTACACCTTC.

The chain links TRBV7-8 to TRBJ2-3, with 16 bases matching TRBD2. CDR1 is SGHVS, CDR2 FQNEAQ, per germline. The V and J ends lost 5 bases and 0 bases, in that order; junction bases with no gene match: 5. The CDR3 is 18 amino acids. The DNA for the CDR3 is TGTGCCAGCAGCCTCGGGACTAGCGGGAGGGCTAGCACAGATACGCAGTATTTT. It encodes CASSLGTSGRASTDTQYF.

V is TRBV5-4 and J is TRBJ2-7, with D maybe TRBD2 (5 bases). V was cut by 2 bases and J by 2 bases, with 14 bases left in between. The CDR3 sequence is 15 residues long. Germline V lookup: CDR1 SGHNT, CDR2 YYREEE (reference sequence). The CDR3 sequence: CASSFYRTATYEQYF. As DNA, the CDR3 is TGTGCCAGCAGCTTCTATAGGACTGCCACCTACGAGCAGTACTTC. Full variable domain (missing parts from reference TRBV5-4 and TRBJ2-7): ETGVTQSPTHLIKTRGQQVTLRCSSQSGHNTVSWYQQALGQGPQFIFQYYREEENGRGNFPPRFSGLQFPNYSSELNVNALELDDSALYLCASSFYRTATYEQYFGPGTRLTVT.

The chain couples TRBV2 to TRBJ1-2, with a possible D match to TRBD1 (6 bases). Germline V gives CDR1 SNHLY, CDR2 FYNNEI. Trimming shortened V by 6 bases and J by 4 bases, and 21 bases separated the two germline ends. The CDR3 has 16 amino acids. DNA for the CDR3: TGTGCCAGCAGGGGGGGCGGCGGGGCCTCGATCTATGGCTACACCTTC. Amino acids: CASRGGGGASIYGYTF.

V gene TRBV6-5 combines with J gene TRBJ2-4, with D tentatively TRBD1 (6 bases). Germline lookup yields CDR1 MNHEY and CDR2 SVGAGI. This CDR3 is built from 13 residues. Trimming shortened V by 5 bases and J by 7 bases, and 12 bases separated the two germline ends. This CDR3 is CASSPRRGNIQYF. CDR3 DNA: TGTGCCAGCAGTCCCCGAAGGGGGAACATTCAGTACTTC.

CDR3 sequence (DNA): TGTGCCAGCAGCCAAGGGGCCCACACTGAAGCTTTCTTT. It specifies CASSQGAHTEAFF. This sequence joins TRBV3-1 (or the pseudogene TRBV3-2) and TRBJ1-1; D gene uncertain. Trimming left V 1 base short and J 3 bases short, with 6 bases between. The CDR3 covers 13 residues. Germline-derived CDR1 and CDR2 are LGHDT and YNNKEL (reference sequence).

The chain links TRBV5-1 to TRBJ1-1; TRBD1 is a possible D gene (5 bases). The germline V gene has CDR1 SGHRS and CDR2 YFSETQ. V gave up 5 bases and J gave up 0 bases, with 8 bases separating them. The CDR3 is 13 residues long. DNA of the CDR3: TGCGCCAGCAGACAGGTCATGAACACTGAAGCTTTCTTT. This sequence encodes CASRQVMNTEAFF.

The chain carries TRBV15 and TRBJ1-5; possibly TRBD1 for D (5 bases). Trimming left V 0 bases short and J 4 bases short, with 7 bases between. CDR3 length: 14 amino acids. The germline V gene encodes CDR1 LNHNV and CDR2 YYDKDF (reference sequence). CDR3: CATSRDRGNQPQHF. The DNA of the CDR3 is TGTGCCACCAGCAGAGATCGGGGGAATCAGCCCCAGCATTTT. Full variable domain (missing parts from reference TRBV15 and TRBJ1-5): DAMVIQNPRYQVTQFGKPVTLSCSQTLNHNVMYWYQQKSSQAPKLLFHYYDKDFNNEADTPDNFQSRRPNTSFCFLDIRSPGLGDTAMYLCATSRDRGNQPQHFGDGTRLSIL.

The chain is built from TRBV10-3 and TRBJ2-3; D perhaps matches TRBD2 (5 bases). This CDR3 contains 16 residues. From germline, CDR1 is ENHRY and CDR2 SYGVKD. The ends were cut back, 3 bases at V and 0 bases at J, with 13 bases in the middle. CDR3 protein: CAISESPGSSTDTQYF. CDR3 nucleotide sequence: TGTGCCATCAGTGAAAGCCCGGGATCTAGCACAGATACGCAGTATTTT.

This rearrangement joins TRBV7-9 to TRBJ1-1; a weak D match, TRBD1 (5 bases). With 1 base removed from V and 1 base from J, the gap between germline ends came to 7 bases. Germline values: CDR1 SEHNR, CDR2 FQNEAQ (reference sequence). The CDR3 is made up of 14 amino acids. The CDR3 sequence is CASSLEQANTEAFF. The CDR3 coding sequence is TGTGCCAGCAGCTTAGAACAGGCGAACACTGAAGCTTTCTTT.

The chain is built from TRBV6-1 and TRBJ2-2, with D unresolved. The germline V gene has CDR1 MNHNS and CDR2 SASEGT. The CDR3 consists of 14 residues. V was trimmed by 3 bases and J by 3 bases, leaving 8 bases between them. The CDR3 loop reads CASSDLRYTGELFF. CDR3 DNA sequence: TGTGCCAGCAGTGATTTGCGGTACACCGGGGAGCTGTTTTTT.

This clone was picked up one time. V is TRBV30 and J is TRBJ1-1; D ambiguous. V lost 4 bases, J lost 5 bases, and 8 bases lay in between. Germline V gene sequence: CDR1 GTSNPN, CDR2 SVGIG (reference sequence). This CDR3 has 11 amino acids. CDR3 bases: TGTGCCTGGACTGGAGAAACTGAAGCTTTCTTT. Translated: CAWTGETEAFF.

The chain combines TRBV6-5 with TRBJ1-5, with TRBD1 as a possible D gene (6 bases). V shed 0 bases and J shed 4 bases, with 10 bases lying between them. The germline gives CDR1 MNHEY, CDR2 SVGAGI. The CDR3 contains 15 residues. The CDR3 is CASSYSFQGNQPQHF. DNA for the CDR3: TGTGCCAGCAGTTACTCGTTCCAGGGGAATCAGCCCCAGCATTTT.

The rearrangement links TRBV12-3 or TRBV12-4 to TRBJ2-7, with D unclear. The CDR3 totals 13 residues. V dropped 3 bases and J dropped 7 bases, with 13 bases sitting between them. CDR3: CASSLGPLGEQYF. Here the CDR3 DNA reads TGTGCCAGCAGTTTGGGCCCCCTGGGGGAGCAGTACTTC.

The chain has TRBV5-5 and TRBJ1-1; a weak D match, TRBD1 (5 bases). CDR3 size: 14 residues. Germline loops: CDR1 SGHKS, CDR2 YYEKEE (reference sequence). The V end was cut by 2 bases, the J end by 6 bases, with 14 bases between. The CDR3 here is CASSLVQGTPEAFF. The CDR3 region has the DNA TGTGCCAGCAGCTTAGTTCAGGGAACCCCTGAAGCTTTCTTT.

The gene calls are TRBV11-3 and TRBJ2-7, with TRBD2 identical over 14 bases. The CDR3 is 16 residues long. From germline, CDR1 is SGHNT and CDR2 YENEEA. V gave up 5 bases and J gave up 7 bases; unmatched junction bases: 10. The CDR3 loop is CASSQGLAGAPGEQYF. CDR3 nucleotides: TGTGCCAGCAGCCAGGGACTAGCGGGAGCCCCGGGGGAGCAGTACTTC.

This clone was found a few times. This rearrangement joins TRBV19 to TRBJ2-7; D gene unclear. V shed 7 bases and J shed 4 bases, with 20 bases lying between them. The CDR3 is made up of 15 amino acids. Germline values: CDR1 LNHDA, CDR2 SQIVND (reference sequence). DNA of the CDR3: TGTGCCAGTACAGATGGTTCCTCATTAAATTACGAGCAGTACTTC. This encodes CASTDGSSLNYEQYF. Based on the CDR3 plus reference TRBV19 and TRBJ2-7, the full variable domain is DGGITQSPKYLFRKEGQNVTLSCEQNLNHDAMYWYRQDPGQGLRLIYYSQIVNDFQKGDIAEGYSVSREKKESFPLTVTSAQKNPTAFYLCASTDGSSLNYEQYFGPGTRLTVT.